This passage covers 17 T cell receptor beta chains from one sample sequenced in a study of blood T cell repertoires in COVID-19. Sequenced by immunoSEQ multiplex PCR; TCRdb stores in-frame clones only, minus some. This table has just over 650,000 clones, 85% to 90% appearing once. The specimen sequenced was peripheral blood. These receptor sequences come from a woman aged 18-35 years with acute or convalescent COVID-19.

The chain recombines TRBV27 with TRBJ1-5, with D perhaps TRBD1 (6 bases). This CDR3 contains 18 residues. CDR1 and CDR2 (germline): MNHEY, SMNVEV (reference sequence). The V end was cut by 4 bases, the J end by 0 bases, with 19 bases between. DNA of the CDR3: TGTGCCAGCAGTTCCCACCCCCCGGGACACTATAGCAATCAGCCCCAGCATTTT. It is translated as CASSSHPPGHYSNQPQHF.

The V call is TRBV7-2, the J call TRBJ1-1, with D tentatively TRBD1 (5 bases). Germline V gene lookup returns CDR1 SGHTA and CDR2 FQGNSA. Between the trimmed V and J ends, which lost 7 bases and 4 bases, there was a span of 13 bases. The CDR3 has 13 residues. The CDR3 DNA follows: TGTGCCAGCACCTCAAAGGGGTCCACTGAAGCTTTCTTT. This gives the protein CASTSKGSTEAFF.

This clone was seen a single time. This chain links TRBV10-3 with TRBJ1-2; TRBD1 matches 7 bases. The CDR3 has 15 residues. With V trimmed by 3 bases and J by 4 bases, 8 bases remained unmatched. Germline V gene lookup returns CDR1 ENHRY and CDR2 SYGVKD. CDR3 DNA: TGTGCCATCAGTGACGACAGGGTCGGAGGCTATGGCTACACCTTC. This encodes CAISDDRVGGYGYTF.

CDR3 amino acids: CASFQGADSPLHF. CDR3 nucleotide sequence: TGTGCCAGCTTTCAGGGGGCTGACTCACCCCTCCACTTT. The genes are TRBV21-1 and TRBJ1-6; the D call of TRBD1 is as the table states it, not checked on the DNA. TRBV21-1 is assigned pseudogene status. CDR3 length: 13 residues.

This chain connects TRBV2 to TRBJ1-5, with 9 bases fitting TRBD1. This CDR3 has 14 residues. Germline CDR1 is SNHLY and CDR2 is FYNNEI. Germline trimming cut 8 bases from V and 9 bases from J; bases unmatched to any gene: 11. CDR3 bases: TGTGCCAGCCAAACAGGGGGCGGTGATGCGCCCCAGCATTTT. Residues: CASQTGGGDAPQHF.

The CDR3 DNA reads TGTGCCAGCAGCGGTGGGACAGGGAACACTGAAGCTTTCTTT. It encodes CASSGGTGNTEAFF. The chain is built from TRBV9 and TRBJ1-1, with 8 bases that match TRBD1. Germline values: CDR1 SGDLS, CDR2 YYNGEE. The CDR3 is 14 residues long. The junction had 2 bases not matched to a gene; V was cut back by 3 bases and J by 1 base.

The rearrangement joins TRBV19 to TRBJ1-5; 7 nucleotides line up with TRBD1. In germline, CDR1 is LNHDA, CDR2 SQIVND (reference sequence). The CDR3 runs 16 residues. Losses at the gene ends were 5 bases for V and 2 bases for J; bases not matched to a gene: 9. CDR3 sequence: CASSPIITGGNQPQHF. The DNA of the CDR3 is TGTGCCAGTAGTCCAATTATTACAGGGGGCAATCAGCCCCAGCATTTT.

This clone has only a few counts. The chain employs TRBV29-1 and TRBJ2-2; D is unclear. Germline V gene sequence: CDR1 SQVTM, CDR2 ANQGSEA. The CDR3 spans 11 residues. The V end was cut by 6 bases, the J end by 5 bases, with 7 bases between. This chain's CDR3 is CSVEMTGELFF. The CDR3 region has the DNA TGCAGCGTCGAGATGACCGGGGAGCTGTTTTTT.

The CDR3, as DNA: TGTGCCAGCAGCCCACAGGGGGCGCAGAAAGCTTTCTTT. Translation gives CASSPQGAQKAFF. This chain links TRBV6-6 with TRBJ1-1, with TRBD1 identical over 9 bases. Per germline, CDR1 MNHNY and CDR2 SVGAGI (reference sequence). CDR3 size: 13 residues. V trimming: 6 bases; J trimming: 9 bases; junction bases outside the gene matches: 8.

This clone was picked up one time. V and J are TRBV24-1 and TRBJ2-5; TRBD2 matches 7 bases. V gave up 0 bases and J gave up 1 base; unmatched junction bases: 4. The CDR3 is 16 residues long. CDR1 is KGHDR, CDR2 SFDVKD, per germline. The CDR3 DNA follows: TGTGCCACCAGTGATTTGTATTCGGGGGGCCAAGAGACCCAGTACTTC. Its protein product is CATSDLYSGGQETQYF.

The rearrangement links TRBV3-1 (or the pseudogene TRBV3-2) to TRBJ2-3; 7 bases are a match to TRBD2. V was clipped by 4 bases and J by 2 bases; unmatched bases: 9. The length of the CDR3 is 16 residues. From germline, CDR1 is LGHDT and CDR2 YNNKEL (reference sequence). The CDR3 sequence is CASSPLGGGFTDTQYF. As DNA, the CDR3 is TGTGCCAGCAGCCCCCTGGGCGGGGGATTCACAGATACGCAGTATTTT.

The CDR3 loop is CAAGQGGSNTEAFF. The DNA of the CDR3 is TGTGCCGCTGGACAGGGGGGTTCGAACACTGAAGCTTTCTTT. The chain recombines TRBV19 with TRBJ1-1; 10 bases fit TRBD1. The CDR3 runs to 14 residues. Per germline, CDR1 LNHDA and CDR2 SQIVND (reference sequence). V lost 11 bases to trimming and J lost 1 base; unmatched junction nucleotides: 7.

The chain is built from TRBV20-1 and TRBJ2-5; no reliable D call. CDR1 DFQATT and CDR2 SNEGSKA come from the germline V gene (reference sequence). This CDR3 spans 11 amino acids. Trimming took off 0 bases at V and 12 bases at J, with 11 bases between the two ends. The CDR3 DNA follows: TGCAGTGCTAGAGATACGTGGGCAGAGTACTTC. Its protein product is CSARDTWAEYF.

The chain employs TRBV2 and TRBJ2-5; tentative D call: TRBD2 (5 bases). Trimming left V 3 bases short and J 5 bases short, with 13 bases between. Germline V gene lookup returns CDR1 SNHLY and CDR2 FYNNEI. The CDR3 loop spans 14 amino acids. In DNA, the CDR3 is TGTGCCAGCAGTGATTCGAGGGTTCGGGAGACCCAGTACTTC. Translation: CASSDSRVRETQYF.

The V and J genes are TRBV25-1 and TRBJ1-2; D is ambiguous. V dropped 2 bases and J dropped 3 bases, with 7 bases sitting between them. The CDR3 has 13 residues. CDR1 MGHDK and CDR2 SYGVNS come from the germline V gene. The CDR3 nucleotides read TGTGCCAGCAGTGAAGGAGGGTACTATGGCTACACCTTC. Residues: CASSEGGYYGYTF.

The rearrangement uses TRBV2 and TRBJ2-7; 10 bases map to TRBD1. With 9 bases clipped from V and 4 bases from J, the junction kept 12 bases outside the gene matches. CDR1 and CDR2 (germline): SNHLY, FYNNEI. There are 15 residues in the CDR3. The CDR3 region has the DNA TGTGCCAGTTGCGGACAGGGGGGGGTTTCTTACGAGCAGTACTTC. It yields the protein CASCGQGGVSYEQYF.

The V gene is TRBV5-6, the J gene TRBJ1-1; D possibly corresponds to TRBD1 (5 bases). Germline CDR1 and CDR2: SGHDT and YYEEEE. With 2 bases removed from V and 0 bases from J, the gap between germline ends came to 20 bases. The CDR3 has 18 residues. CDR3 loop: CASSLIGGTHIMNTEAFF. CDR3 in DNA: TGTGCCAGCAGCTTAATCGGGGGGACTCATATAATGAACACTGAAGCTTTCTTT.